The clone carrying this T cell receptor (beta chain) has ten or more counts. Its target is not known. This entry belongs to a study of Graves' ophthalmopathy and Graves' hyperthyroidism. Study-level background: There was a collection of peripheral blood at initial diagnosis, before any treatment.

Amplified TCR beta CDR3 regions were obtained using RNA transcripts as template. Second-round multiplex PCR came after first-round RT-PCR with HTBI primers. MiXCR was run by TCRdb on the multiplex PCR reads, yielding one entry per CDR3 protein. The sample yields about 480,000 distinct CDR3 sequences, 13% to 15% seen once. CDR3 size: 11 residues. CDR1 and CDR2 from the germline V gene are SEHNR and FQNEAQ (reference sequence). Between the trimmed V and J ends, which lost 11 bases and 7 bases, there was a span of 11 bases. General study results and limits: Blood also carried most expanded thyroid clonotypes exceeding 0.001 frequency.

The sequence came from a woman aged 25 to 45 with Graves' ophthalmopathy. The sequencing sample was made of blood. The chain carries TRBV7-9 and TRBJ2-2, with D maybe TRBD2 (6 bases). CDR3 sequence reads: CASRRGGELFF. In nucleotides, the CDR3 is TGTGCCTCCCGGCGGGGCGGGGAGCTGTTTTTT.